This paragraph covers one T cell receptor (beta chain) sequence. This sample was included in a study of T cell changes during pregnancy in multiple sclerosis. The CDR3 is 14 amino acids. Germline V gene data show CDR1 as LNHDA and CDR2 as SQIVND (reference sequence). V lost 7 bases and J lost 2, with 15 bases in between. Method: immunoSEQ multiplex PCR; TCRdb's copy keeps in-frame clones and lacks some. The sample shows about 62,000 clones, 70% to 90% of them seen only once. The sequenced sample was peripheral blood, obtained in the first trimester of pregnancy. This sequence was found in a female donor with multiple sclerosis, enrolled in a pregnancy study. V and J are TRBV19 and TRBJ2-7, with D possibly matching TRBD2 (6 bases). CDR3 region: CASTPGRTTYEQYF. In DNA form, the CDR3 reads TGTGCCAGTACCCCAGGGAGGACAACCTACGAGCAGTACTTC.